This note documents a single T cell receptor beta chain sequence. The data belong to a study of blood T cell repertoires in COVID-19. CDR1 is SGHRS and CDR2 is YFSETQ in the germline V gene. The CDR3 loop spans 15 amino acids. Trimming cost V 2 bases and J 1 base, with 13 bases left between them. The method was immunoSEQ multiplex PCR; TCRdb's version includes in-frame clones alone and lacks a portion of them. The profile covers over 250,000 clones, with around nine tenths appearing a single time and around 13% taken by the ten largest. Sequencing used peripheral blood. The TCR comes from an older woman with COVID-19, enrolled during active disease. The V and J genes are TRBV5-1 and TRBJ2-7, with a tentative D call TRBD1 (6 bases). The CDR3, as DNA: TGCGCCAGCAGCTTAGGACAGATTAAATCCTACGAGCAGTACTTC. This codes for CASSLGQIKSYEQYF.